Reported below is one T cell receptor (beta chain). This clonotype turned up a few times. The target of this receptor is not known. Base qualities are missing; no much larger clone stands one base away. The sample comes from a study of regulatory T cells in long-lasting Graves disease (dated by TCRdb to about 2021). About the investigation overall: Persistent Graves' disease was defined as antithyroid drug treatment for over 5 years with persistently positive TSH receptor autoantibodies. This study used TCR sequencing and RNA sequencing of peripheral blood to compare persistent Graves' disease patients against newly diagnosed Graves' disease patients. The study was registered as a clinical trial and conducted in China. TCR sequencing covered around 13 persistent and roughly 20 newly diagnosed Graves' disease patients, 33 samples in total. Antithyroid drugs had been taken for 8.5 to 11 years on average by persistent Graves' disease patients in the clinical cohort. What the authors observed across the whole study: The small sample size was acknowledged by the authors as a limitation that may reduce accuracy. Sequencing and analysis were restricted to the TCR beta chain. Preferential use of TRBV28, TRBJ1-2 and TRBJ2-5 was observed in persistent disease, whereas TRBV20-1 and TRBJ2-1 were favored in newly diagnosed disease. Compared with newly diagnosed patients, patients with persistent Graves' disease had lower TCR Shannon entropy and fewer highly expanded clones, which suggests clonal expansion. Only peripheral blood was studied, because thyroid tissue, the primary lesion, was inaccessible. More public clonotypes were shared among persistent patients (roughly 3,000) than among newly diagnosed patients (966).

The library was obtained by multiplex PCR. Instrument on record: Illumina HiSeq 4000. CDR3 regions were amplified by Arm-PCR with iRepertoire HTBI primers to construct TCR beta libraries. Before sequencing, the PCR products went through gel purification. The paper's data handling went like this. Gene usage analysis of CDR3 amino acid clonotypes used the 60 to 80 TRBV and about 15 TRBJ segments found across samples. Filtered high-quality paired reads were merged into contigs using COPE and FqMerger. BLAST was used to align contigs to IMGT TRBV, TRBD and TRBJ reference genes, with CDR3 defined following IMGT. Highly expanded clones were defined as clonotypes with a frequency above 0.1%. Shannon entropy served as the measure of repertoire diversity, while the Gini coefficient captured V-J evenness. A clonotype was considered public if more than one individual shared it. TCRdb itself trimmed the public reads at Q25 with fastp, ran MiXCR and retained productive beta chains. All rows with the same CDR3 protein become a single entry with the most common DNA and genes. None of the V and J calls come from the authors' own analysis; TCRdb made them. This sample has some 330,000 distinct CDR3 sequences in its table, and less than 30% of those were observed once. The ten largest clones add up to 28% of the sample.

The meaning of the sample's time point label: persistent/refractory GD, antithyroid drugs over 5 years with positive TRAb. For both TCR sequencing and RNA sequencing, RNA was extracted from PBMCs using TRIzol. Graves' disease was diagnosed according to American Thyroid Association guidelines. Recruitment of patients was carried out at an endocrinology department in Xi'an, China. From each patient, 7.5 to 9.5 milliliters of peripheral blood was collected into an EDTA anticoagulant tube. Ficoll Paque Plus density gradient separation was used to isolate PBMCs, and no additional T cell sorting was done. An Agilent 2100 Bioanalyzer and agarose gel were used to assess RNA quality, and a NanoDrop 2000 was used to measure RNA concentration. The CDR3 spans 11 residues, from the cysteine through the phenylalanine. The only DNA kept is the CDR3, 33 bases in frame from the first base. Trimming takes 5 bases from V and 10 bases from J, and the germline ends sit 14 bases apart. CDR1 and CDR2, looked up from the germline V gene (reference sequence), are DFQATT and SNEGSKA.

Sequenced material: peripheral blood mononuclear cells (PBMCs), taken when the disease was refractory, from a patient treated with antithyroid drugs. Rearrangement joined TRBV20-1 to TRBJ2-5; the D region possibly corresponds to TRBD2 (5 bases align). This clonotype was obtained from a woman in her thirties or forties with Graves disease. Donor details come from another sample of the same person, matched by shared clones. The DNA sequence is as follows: TGCAGTGCTCCGAGGGCGCATGTCCAGTACTTC. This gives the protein CSAPRAHVQYF.